This T cell receptor beta chain came from a study of cytomegalovirus exposure and HLA in healthy donors. Study observations and caveats: Some V segments could not be told apart, so they were left out, TRBV6-2 and TRBV6-3 among them.

Comments on this clone: Its antigen is unidentified.

CDR3 length: 19 residues. Germline loops: CDR1 SGDLS, CDR2 YYNGEE. The V and J ends lost 0 bases and 2 bases, in that order; junction bases with no gene match: 14. Amplification used 60 Vbeta primers and 13 Jbeta primers. Assay: immunoSEQ multiplex PCR; the TCRdb copy retains only in-frame clones and omits some. The table lists 100,000 or so clones, approximately 60% of them singletons. The chain recombines TRBV9 with TRBJ2-3, with 8 nucleotides matching TRBD2. Sequenced: PBMCs. This sequence originates from a young woman in good health and CMV-seropositive. The CDR3 nucleotides read TGTGCCAGCAGCGTAGAGGGGTTTTTTGCGGGGGGAACCACAGATACGCAGTATTTT. Its protein product is CASSVEGFFAGGTTDTQYF.